One and the same sample provided the 8 T cell receptor beta chains below, sequenced in a study of blood T cell repertoires in COVID-19. Profiling relied on immunoSEQ multiplex PCR, and the TCRdb table lists in-frame clones only, not all of them. Altogether 350,000 to 400,000 clones are present, over 75% being singletons, with the ten largest covering around 3%. The specimen sequenced was PBMCs or T cells enriched from blood (not recorded which). The receptors were sampled from a woman in her twenties or thirties who had recovered from COVID-19.

The chain has TRBV30 and TRBJ1-1; D is unresolved. V was pared by 0 bases and J by 5 bases, with 7 bases between. Per germline, CDR1 GTSNPN and CDR2 SVGIG (reference sequence). The CDR3 is 12 amino acids. In DNA, the CDR3 is TGTGCCTGGAGTGTACTTGAGACTGAAGCTTTCTTT. Its protein product is CAWSVLETEAFF.

V gene TRBV4-2 combines with J gene TRBJ2-5; 7 bases align to TRBD2. The germline V gene has CDR1 LGHNA and CDR2 YNFKEQ. The V and J ends lost 3 bases and 1 base, in that order; junction bases with no gene match: 5. CDR3 length: 15 amino acids. The CDR3 DNA sequence: TGTGCCAGCAGCCATGCGGGGGAGGCCCAAGAGACCCAGTACTTC. It codes for CASSHAGEAQETQYF.

The V gene is TRBV28, the J gene TRBJ2-7; 8 bases line up with TRBD1. Germline V CDR1 and CDR2: MDHEN, SYDVKM. CDR3 length: 15 residues. Germline trimming cut 3 bases from V and 5 bases from J; bases unmatched to any gene: 9. The CDR3 spells CASSLQDRETHEQYF. CDR3 in DNA: TGTGCCAGCAGTTTGCAGGACAGGGAAACCCACGAGCAGTACTTC.

V gene TRBV19 combines with J gene TRBJ1-5; D is possibly TRBD1 (5 bases). Germline V gene sequence: CDR1 LNHDA, CDR2 SQIVND (reference sequence). V was clipped by 1 base and J by 4 bases, with 8 bases between them. This CDR3 has 14 residues. CDR3 in amino acids: CASSIGSGNQPQHF. DNA for the CDR3: TGTGCCAGTAGTATAGGATCAGGGAATCAGCCCCAGCATTTT.

The V gene is TRBV11-2, the J gene TRBJ2-1; TRBD2 matches at 11 bases. Germline loops: CDR1 SGHAT, CDR2 FQNNGV. Germline trimming cut 5 bases from V and 4 bases from J; bases unmatched to any gene: 7. The CDR3 has 16 amino acids. The CDR3: CASSTTIAGGYNEQFF. In DNA form, the CDR3 reads TGTGCCAGCAGCACTACAATAGCGGGAGGGTACAATGAGCAGTTCTTC.

The rearrangement links TRBV6-5 to TRBJ1-1; D ambiguous. Germline-derived CDR1 and CDR2 are MNHEY and SVGAGI. This CDR3 spans 12 amino acids. Trimming shortened V by 8 bases and J by 5 bases, and 12 bases separated the two germline ends. The CDR3 here is CASYDYRTEAFF. In DNA form, the CDR3 reads TGTGCCAGCTATGACTATAGGACTGAAGCTTTCTTT.

This clone was found once. CDR3 in amino acids: CAWRGKGATGYTF. CDR3 bases: TGTGCCTGGAGAGGGAAGGGGGCTACTGGCTACACCTTC. The rearrangement uses TRBV30 and TRBJ1-2; TRBD1 agrees at 7 bases. The CDR3 length is 13 residues. Germline V gene lookup returns CDR1 GTSNPN and CDR2 SVGIG (reference sequence). V gave up 3 bases and J gave up 7 bases; unmatched junction bases: 8.

The chain employs TRBV19 and TRBJ2-3; TRBD2 aligns across 7 bases. Germline-derived CDR1 and CDR2 are LNHDA and SQIVND (reference sequence). Trimming removed 7 bases from V and 3 bases from J; junction bases left unmatched: 13. The CDR3 consists of 16 residues. The CDR3 protein is CASTPWGGSDTDTQYF. CDR3 in DNA: TGTGCCAGTACCCCATGGGGCGGGAGTGATACAGATACGCAGTATTTT.